The source of this T cell receptor (beta chain) is a study of blood T cell repertoires in COVID-19. Study in general: Donors in the United States, Italy and Spain gave samples during acute or convalescent COVID-19. The cDNA or gDNA used as material had been derived from T cells, B-cell-depleted T cells, or PBMCs.

The ends lost 3 bases at V and 2 bases at J; junction bases unmatched: 3. The CDR3 length is 14 residues. The germline V gene encodes CDR1 GTSNPN and CDR2 SVGIG (reference sequence). In the original analysis: Amplification of reference gene primers was used by the study to estimate nucleated cell counts. TCRdb's table, derived via immunoSEQ multiplex PCR, lists solely in-frame clones and lacks some. That table gives V, J and clone size, and the DNA gave D and trimming. Of more than 150,000 clones in the sample, roughly 80% were seen once. The source is a man aged 25-45 years with active or convalescent COVID-19. Sequencing was performed on peripheral blood. V usage is TRBV30 and J usage is TRBJ2-2, with 7 bases that match TRBD1. In DNA form, the CDR3 reads TGTGCCTGGAGACGACAGGGAAACACCGGGGAGCTGTTTTTT. This codes for CAWRRQGNTGELFF.